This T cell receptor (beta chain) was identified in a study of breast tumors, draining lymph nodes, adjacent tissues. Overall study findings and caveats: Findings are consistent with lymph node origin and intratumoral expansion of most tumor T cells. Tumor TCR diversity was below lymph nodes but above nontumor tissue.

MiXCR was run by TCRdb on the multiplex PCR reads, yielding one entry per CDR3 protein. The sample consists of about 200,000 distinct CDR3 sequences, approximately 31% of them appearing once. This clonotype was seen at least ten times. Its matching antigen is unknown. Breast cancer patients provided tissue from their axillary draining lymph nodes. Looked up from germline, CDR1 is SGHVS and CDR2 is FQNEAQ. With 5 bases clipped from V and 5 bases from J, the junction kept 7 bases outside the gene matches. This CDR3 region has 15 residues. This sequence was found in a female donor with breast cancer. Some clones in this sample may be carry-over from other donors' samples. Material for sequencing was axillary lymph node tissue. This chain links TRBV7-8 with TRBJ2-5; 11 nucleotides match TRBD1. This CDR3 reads CASSPRTGGWETQYF. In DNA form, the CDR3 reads TGTGCCAGCAGCCCAAGGACAGGGGGCTGGGAGACCCAGTACTTC.